This TCR beta chain is from a study of blood T cell repertoires in COVID-19 (dated by TCRdb to 2019 to 2021). With regard to the full study: Samples covering the acute and convalescent phases of COVID-19 were provided by collaborators in the United States, Italy and Spain. A freely available public database, intended as a resource for researchers studying the immune response to SARS-CoV-2, is where the repertoires were released. Subjects who had been exposed to COVID-19, were actively infected with it, or had recovered from it provided the deeply sampled blood TCRbeta repertoires that made up the dataset. The material from the prospective study consisted of cDNA or gDNA derived from T cells, B-cell-depleted T cells, or PBMCs. Samples came from the ongoing ImmuneRACE study (first 160 participants) plus 1,254 subjects from 6 global collaborators. Where available, HLA class I and class II types were taken from metadata supplied by the sample provider and were not determined by assay-based typing. A de-identified subject ID, COVID-19 status, age in years and sex were almost always included in the sample metadata.

TCRbeta CDR3 regions were amplified from genomic DNA by means of the immunoSEQ Assay, a bias-controlled multiplex PCR. The study's processing was this. The number of nucleated cells in each sample was estimated from the amplification of reference gene primers within the assay. To quantify the absolute abundance of each unique TCRbeta CDR3 rearrangement, sequence reads were collapsed and filtered. For each sample, productive Simpson clonality was calculated as the square root of Simpson's diversity index over productive rearrangements. Sourced from immuneACCESS, this table was stored by TCRdb with only in-frame sequences that have V and J called. A share of the clones is absent; for the studies checked, an unresolved V gene accounts for under half, and the remainder has no known explanation. That table gives V, J and clone size, and the DNA gave D and trimming. A total of fewer than 500,000 clones appear in this sample, around 89% of them only once. The top ten clones comprise about 4.3% of the sample.

Each collaborating institution followed its own protocols to collect whole blood in K2EDTA tubes. Collaborator samples were shipped for TCRbeta analysis as frozen whole blood, isolated PBMCs, or DNA extracted from either sample type. Study-level results and caveats: The quantity of clinical and demographic metadata differed by source and by participant and was supplied without curation.

As regards this clone: Its antigen has not been determined. No base qualities exist here, and no much larger clone lies one base off it.

The material sequenced was peripheral blood. The sequence was obtained from a woman aged 25 to 45 with acute or convalescent COVID-19.

The CDR3 region has the sequence CATSRERTASGNTIYF. The nucleotides are TGTGCCACCAGCAGAGAACGGACAGCCTCTGGAAACACCATATATTTT. The chain couples TRBV15 to TRBJ1-3; perhaps TRBD1 is the D gene, with 6 bases matching. The germline V gene (reference sequence) supplies CDR1 LNHNV and CDR2 YYDKDF. From its cysteine to its phenylalanine, the CDR3 spans 16 amino acids. The read is trimmed to its CDR3 DNA, 48 bases read in frame from base 1. V sheds 0 bases and J sheds 0 bases, leaving 9 bases between their ends.